Listed below are T cell receptor beta chains from one sample, sequenced in a study of CD8+CD57+ T cells in acquired aplastic anemia. MiXCR, applied by TCRdb to the reads, yields one record per CDR3 protein. In the table there are under 200,000 distinct CDR3 sequences, around 52% of which are singletons. Sequences were obtained from sorted CD4+, CD8+, or CD8+CD57+ T cells (not recorded which) from PBMCs. Source of these receptors: a human donor with aplastic anemia. Both conserved end residues are part of each CDR3. Each record gives: CDR3 protein, CDR3 DNA, D gene, V gene, clone size, J gene. A D gene is named only where the DNA matches it firmly. Rows give clone size only sometimes, using once, few, many, or a class for an expanded clone.

CASRARDTQYF | TGTGCCAGCAGGGCCAGGGATACGCAGTATTTT | NA | TRBV27 | many | TRBJ2-3
CASSAGTSGSNEQFF | TGTGCCAGCAGCGCCGGGACTAGCGGGAGTAATGAGCAGTTCTTC | TRBD2 | TRBV14 | many | TRBJ2-1
CASSATGTANTGELFF | TGTGCCAGCAGTGCGACCGGGACAGCGAACACCGGGGAGCTGTTTTTT | TRBD1 | TRBV2 | many | TRBJ2-2
CASSQGDLGTNEQFF | TGCGCCAGCAGCCAAGGGGATCTAGGGACCAATGAGCAGTTCTTC | NA | TRBV4-1 | few | TRBJ2-1
CASSLCPGPDTEAFF | TGCGCCAGCAGTTTATGTCCGGGACCGGACACTGAAGCTTTCTTT | NA | TRBV10-1 | NA | TRBJ1-1
CASSLSLAGTETQYF | TGTGCCAGCAGCTTATCGCTAGCGGGGACAGAGACCCAGTACTTC | TRBD2 | TRBV7-6 | NA | TRBJ2-5
CASGGQMGHYGYTF | TGTGCCAGCGGTGGACAGATGGGCCACTATGGCTACACCTTC | NA | TRBV27 | NA | TRBJ1-2
CASSDPRSTATGHHGYTF | TGTGCCAGCAGCGACCCTCGCAGCACAGCGACAGGGCATCATGGCTACACCTTC | TRBD1 | TRBV7-9 | many | TRBJ1-2
CASSANTQYF | TGTGCCAGCAGTGCTAATACGCAGTATTTT | NA | TRBV2 | many | TRBJ2-3
CAWGTGGSEAFF | TGTGCCTGGGGCACAGGGGGCTCTGAAGCTTTCTTT | TRBD1 | TRBV30 | few | TRBJ1-1
CSARDLSGSSYNEQFF | TGCAGTGCTAGAGATCTCAGCGGGAGCTCCTACAATGAGCAGTTCTTC | TRBD2 | TRBV20-1 | many | TRBJ2-1
CAWSAPPDTQYF | TGTGCCTGGAGTGCTCCCCCGGATACGCAGTATTTT | NA | TRBV30 | many | TRBJ2-3
CASSSGTGGQPQHF | TGTGCCAGCAGCTCCGGGACAGGGGGTCAGCCCCAGCATTTT | TRBD1 | TRBV7-6 | NA | TRBJ1-5
CSASTFSGRGREYF | TGCAGTGCTAGTACTTTCTCAGGTCGGGGGCGCGAATACTTC | NA | TRBV20-1 | NA | TRBJ2-7
CSALKIGAYEQYF | TGCAGTGCATTGAAAATTGGGGCCTACGAGCAGTACTTC | NA | TRBV20-1 | many | TRBJ2-7
CASSEGRKENIQYF | TGTGCCAGCAGTGAAGGCAGAAAAGAAAACATTCAGTACTTC | NA | TRBV6-1 | few | TRBJ2-4
CASSNRVAGPYEQYF | TGTGCCAGTAGTAATCGAGTAGCGGGCCCCTACGAGCAGTACTTC | TRBD2 | TRBV19 | NA | TRBJ2-7
CASSEGTGGLDTIYF | TGTGCCAGTAGTGAGGGGACAGGGGGGCTCGACACCATATATTTT | TRBD1 | TRBV19 | NA | TRBJ1-3
CASSYLTGKRTEAFF | TGTGCCAGCAGTTACTTGACAGGGAAAAGGACTGAAGCTTTCTTT | TRBD1 | TRBV6-2/TRBV6-3 | few | TRBJ1-1
CSAREQNSVRSYNEQFF | TGCAGTGCTAGAGAGCAGAACAGCGTACGCTCCTACAATGAGCAGTTCTTC | NA | TRBV20-1 | NA | TRBJ2-1
CSAKRDRDNYNEQFF | TGCAGTGCTAAGAGGGACAGGGATAATTACAATGAGCAGTTCTTC | TRBD1 | TRBV20-1 | many | TRBJ2-1
CATSRGKTYEQYF | TGTGCCACCAGCAGAGGAAAGACCTACGAGCAGTACTTC | NA | TRBV15 | few | TRBJ2-7
CASHRAGTQYF | TGTGCCAGCCATAGGGCGGGTACGCAGTATTTT | NA | TRBV2 | NA | TRBJ2-3
CASSLSGLQETQYF | TGTGCCAGCAGCTTGTCAGGGTTACAAGAGACCCAGTACTTC | NA | TRBV5-8 | many | TRBJ2-5
CASSVGTDTDTQYF | TGTGCCAGCAGCGTAGGGACAGACACAGATACGCAGTATTTT | NA | TRBV9 | many | TRBJ2-3
CASSFKQTNEKLFF | TGTGCCAGCAGCTTTAAACAGACTAATGAAAAACTGTTTTTT | NA | TRBV9 | NA | TRBJ1-4
CATSRDKSRVGGSEQYF | TGTGCCACCAGCAGAGATAAATCGAGGGTCGGAGGGAGCGAGCAGTACTTC | NA | TRBV15 | NA | TRBJ2-7